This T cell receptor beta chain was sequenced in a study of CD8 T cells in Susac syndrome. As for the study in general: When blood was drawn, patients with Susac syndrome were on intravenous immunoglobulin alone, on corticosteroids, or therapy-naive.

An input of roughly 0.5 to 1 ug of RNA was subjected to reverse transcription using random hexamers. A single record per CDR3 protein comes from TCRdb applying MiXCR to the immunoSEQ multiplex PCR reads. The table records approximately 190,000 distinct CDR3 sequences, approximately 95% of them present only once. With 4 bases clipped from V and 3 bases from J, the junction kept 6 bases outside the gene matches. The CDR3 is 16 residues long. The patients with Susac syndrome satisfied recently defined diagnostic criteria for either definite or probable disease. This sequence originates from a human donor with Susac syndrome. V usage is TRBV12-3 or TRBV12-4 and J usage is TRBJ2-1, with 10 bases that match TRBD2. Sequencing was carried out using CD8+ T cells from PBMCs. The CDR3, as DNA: TGTGCCAGCAGTTCCGAATTAGCGGGGGGCTACAATGAGCAGTTCTTC. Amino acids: CASSSELAGGYNEQFF.